These 8 T cell receptor beta chains share one sample of origin, sequenced in a study of cytomegalovirus exposure and HLA in healthy donors. Repertoires were generated with immunoSEQ multiplex PCR, while TCRdb's copy carries only in-frame clones and drops some. There are 160,000 or so clones in the sample; 86% occur only once, and approximately 2.4% lies in the top ten. The sequenced sample was PBMCs. The receptors were gathered from a young man in good health and CMV-seropositive.

In its sample, this clone ranks as medium-sized. The chain has TRBV5-1 and TRBJ2-7; 12 bases map to TRBD1. V was clipped by 4 bases and J by 2 bases; unmatched bases: 4. CDR1 is SGHRS, CDR2 YFSETQ, per germline. This CDR3 is built from 15 residues. This chain's CDR3 is CASSRGQGATYEQYF. Here the CDR3 DNA reads TGCGCCAGCAGCAGGGGACAGGGGGCGACCTACGAGCAGTACTTC.

The CDR3 region is CASSFRRDTEAFF. Written as DNA, the CDR3 is TGTGCCAGCAGCTTTCGCAGGGACACTGAAGCTTTCTTT. The V gene is TRBV5-8, the J gene TRBJ1-1, with D possibly TRBD1 on 5 matching bases. Trimming took 2 bases from V and 3 from J, leaving 8 bases between them. The V gene's germline CDR1 is SGHTS and CDR2 YDEGEE. The CDR3 spans 13 residues.

The chain combines TRBV2 with TRBJ2-1; 9 bases match TRBD2. After removal of 4 bases from V and 7 bases from J, the junction contained 5 bases not matched to a gene. Per the germline V gene, CDR1 is SNHLY and CDR2 is FYNNEI. This CDR3 has 14 amino acids. DNA of the CDR3: TGTGCCAGCAGTGTTCGGACTAGCGCTAATGAGCAGTTCTTC. Translating it yields CASSVRTSANEQFF.

CDR3 residues: CASTVSGEYTDTQYF. The CDR3, as DNA: TGCGCCAGCACCGTATCGGGGGAATACACAGATACGCAGTATTTT. J is TRBJ2-3 and V is TRBV5-1, with D maybe TRBD2 (6 bases). CDR1 SGHRS and CDR2 YFSETQ come from the germline V gene. This CDR3 spans 15 amino acids. V was trimmed by 6 bases and J by 2 bases, leaving 16 bases between them.

The V gene is TRBV9, the J gene TRBJ2-7, with 10 nucleotides matching TRBD2. The CDR3 loop spans 15 amino acids. Germline V gene data show CDR1 as SGDLS and CDR2 as YYNGEE. V lost 1 base, J lost 5 bases, and 6 bases stayed unmatched. For the CDR3, the DNA is TGTGCCAGCAGCGTATCACTAGCGGGAAGTGACGAGCAGTACTTC. Encoded protein: CASSVSLAGSDEQYF. The full variable domain, completed using reference TRBV9 and TRBJ2-7, is DSGVTQTPKHLITATGQRVTLRCSPRSGDLSVYWYQQSLDQGLQFLIQYYNGEERAKGNILERFSAQQFPDLHSELNLSSLELGDSALYFCASSVSLAGSDEQYFGPGTRLTVT.

The chain employs TRBV13 and TRBJ2-5; 12 nucleotides agree with TRBD2. Trimming at V came to 4 bases and at J to 3 bases, leaving 6 bases not matched to a gene. Germline V lookup: CDR1 PRHDT, CDR2 FYEKMQ (reference sequence). This CDR3 has 16 amino acids. CDR3 DNA: TGTGCCAGCAGCTACGGACTAGCGGGGAGGGAAGAGACCCAGTACTTC. As protein: CASSYGLAGREETQYF.

The V call is TRBV9, the J call TRBJ2-2; TRBD2 agrees at 8 bases. CDR3 length equals 15 residues. V lost 6 bases and J lost 5; bases outside the gene matches: 9. Per the germline V gene, CDR1 is SGDLS and CDR2 is YYNGEE. CDR3 region: CASTLGAGGTGELFF. The CDR3 coding sequence is TGTGCCAGCACCCTAGGGGCGGGGGGAACCGGGGAGCTGTTTTTT.

The V gene is TRBV25-1, the J gene TRBJ2-7; 7 bases fit TRBD2. V was pared by 2 bases and J by 1 base, with 5 bases of the junction left unmatched. Germline lookup yields CDR1 MGHDK and CDR2 SYGVNS. The CDR3 length is 15 residues. CDR3 sequence reads: CASSERAGVSYEQYF. The CDR3 bases are TGTGCCAGCAGTGAACGGGCGGGAGTTTCCTACGAGCAGTACTTC.